This T cell receptor beta chain comes out of a study of PD-1 blockade in mismatch repair-deficient tumors (TCRdb year 2017). With regard to the full study: The trial enrolled 65 to 100 consecutive patients with 11 to 12 mismatch repair-deficient cancer types between late 2013 and September 2016, all previously treated and progressing. Tumor-associated T cell clones in the peripheral blood of patients responding to PD-1 blockade were tracked using deep sequencing of TCR CDR3 regions. What the study reported, not specific to this receptor: Clones residing in the tumor, which were often undetectable in blood before treatment, expanded quickly after pembrolizumab and then contracted, generally before radiologic responses. Of about 7 peptides, three triggered clonal expansion, producing over a hundred unique blood TCRs, of which about 7 were also present in tumor, and every positive peptide came from a frameshift mutation.

Worth noting for this clone: Its cognate antigen has yet to be identified. No base quality values were provided; no much bigger clone lies one nucleotide off.

The method was the immunoSEQ multiplex PCR assay. The original pipeline was this. A clone was classified as neoantigen-specific if the clone expanded significantly in response to the relevant peptide and did not expand significantly in response to any other peptide tested. TCRdb carries this immuneACCESS record with in-frame sequences only. Its versions omit some clonotypes, under half of them owing to an unresolved V gene in the studies checked, with the rest unexplained. The DNA gave D and trimming, while V, J and clone size come from that table. Recorded for this sample are around 14,000 clones; under 90% of them occurred a single time. The ten top clones hold approximately 10% of the sample. The junction carries 11 bases between V and J, which are trimmed by 3 bases and 0 bases respectively. The germline V gene (reference sequence) provides CDR1 LNHDA and CDR2 SQIVND. Inclusive of the bounding cysteine and phenylalanine, the CDR3 is 15 residues long. Left in the record is the CDR3 DNA by itself, 45 bases read in frame from the first base.

The time point label, as the study defines it: roughly 10-day in vitro stimulation with candidate neoantigen peptide 5. Mismatch repair deficiency in every enrolled patient was established by polymerase chain reaction or immunohistochemistry. A few patients who responded to pembrolizumab therapy underwent TCR sequencing. Seven or eight ELISpot-reactive candidate neoantigen peptides were each used in an approximately eleven-day in vitro stimulation before TCR sequencing. A control culture without peptide was run identically and served as baseline for clone fold-change calculations. The phase II trial prospectively tested pembrolizumab PD-1 blockade in advanced mismatch repair-deficient cancers regardless of tissue of origin.

This TCR was sampled from an adult with mismatch repair-deficient cancer. The receptor chain draws on TRBV19 and TRBJ1-1; no D segment can be confidently identified. The starting material was cells cultured in vitro, obtained from a patient treated with pembrolizumab. The DNA sequence follows: TGTGCCAGTAGTATTGAGTACGGGGTGAACACTGAAGCTTTCTTT. Translation gives CASSIEYGVNTEAFF.